What follows are 7 T cell receptor beta chains derived from one specimen sequenced in a study of human T cells and chemical hapten exposure. Time point specified: patch test 1, 2 weeks after DPC sensitization. Treatment in this sample: therapeutic diphenylcyclopropenone sensitization with weekly scalp DPC. TCRdb processed the RACE reads anew with MiXCR; each CDR3 protein has one entry. The sample shows fewer than 500,000 distinct CDR3 sequences, nearly 5% of them seen only once. This sample comprised whole blood, obtained in connection with sensitization to the hapten diphenylcyclopropenone (DPC). These receptors were taken from a woman aged 45 to 65 with alopecia areata. Some clones in this sample may be carry-over from other donors' samples.

This clonotype was observed once. A much larger clonotype is one base distant, so this may be a read error. The chain has TRBV7-2 and TRBJ1-1; 9 bases align to TRBD1. Germline CDR1 reads SGHTA; CDR2 reads FQGNSA. This CDR3 spans 17 amino acids. In DNA, the CDR3 is TGTGCCAGCAGCTCCATGGGACAGGGCGGCCGGAACGCTGAAACTTTCTTT. This translates into CASSSMGQGGRNAETFF. Variable domain in full (rest from reference TRBV7-2 and TRBJ1-1): GAGVSQSPSNKVTEKGKDVELRCDPISGHTALYWYRQSLGQGLEFLIYFQGNSAPDKSGLPSDRFSAERTGGSVSTLTIQRTQQEDSAVYLCASSSMGQGGRNAETFFGQGTRLTVV.

This clonotype was detected many times. A junction boundary mismatches the germline segment, possibly from a read error. The V gene is TRBV2, the J gene TRBJ2-1; D gene uncertain. The CDR3 consists of 8 residues. The germline V gene encodes CDR1 SNHLY and CDR2 FYNNEI. The CDR3 bases are TGTGCCAGCAGTGAGGAGTTCTTC. It codes for CASSEEFF.

This clonotype was detected ten times or more. The chain is built from TRBV27 and TRBJ2-7; 8 positions agree with TRBD1. Germline V gene lookup returns CDR1 MNHEY and CDR2 SMNVEV (reference sequence). This CDR3 is built from 16 residues. Losses at the gene ends were 5 bases for V and 3 bases for J; bases not matched to a gene: 12. CDR3 bases: TGTGCCAGCAGTCACACCATGGACAGGGCCCTCTACGAGCAGTACTTC. This gives the protein CASSHTMDRALYEQYF.

This clonotype was recorded at least ten times. The V gene is TRBV6-5, the J gene TRBJ2-1; 14 nucleotides agree with TRBD2. Germline CDR1 MNHEY, CDR2 SVGAGI. The CDR3 loop spans 17 amino acids. Unmatched junction bases numbered 11, after V lost 4 bases and J lost 9 bases. In DNA, the CDR3 is TGTGCCAGCAGTTCAGCCGGGACTAGCGGGGGCCCGGGTGAGCAGTTCTTC. Translated: CASSSAGTSGGPGEQFF.

This clonotype was counted at least ten times. The CDR3, as DNA: TGTGCCAGCAGTGAGGTACAGGGGTCGAAGACCCAGTACTTC. Translation gives CASSEVQGSKTQYF. V usage is TRBV6-1 and J usage is TRBJ2-5; 7 bases are shared with TRBD1. The CDR3 runs to 14 residues. The J segment lost 6 bases and the V segment lost 3 bases, leaving 7 bases of the junction unmatched. Per germline, CDR1 MNHNS and CDR2 SASEGT.

This clonotype was recorded at least ten times. The chain couples TRBV29-1 to TRBJ1-5; D is possibly TRBD1 (5 bases). CDR3 length: 12 residues. V was shortened by 7 bases and J by 0 bases, with 7 bases between the two germline ends. Per the germline V gene, CDR1 is SQVTM and CDR2 is ANQGSEA. Here the CDR3 reads CSAGNSNQPQHF. The CDR3 coding sequence is TGCAGCGCAGGGAATAGCAATCAGCCCCAGCATTTT.

This clonotype was found many times. V usage is TRBV7-9 and J usage is TRBJ1-2; TRBD1 matches at 8 bases. Per germline, CDR1 SEHNR and CDR2 FQNEAQ (reference sequence). The CDR3 is 12 amino acids. The trim removed 5 bases at V and 13 bases at J, leaving 9 bases unmatched. The CDR3 nucleotides read TGTGCCAGCAGCACTTCTACAGGGGGGCGCACCTTC. It translates to CASSTSTGGRTF.